These 23 T cell receptor beta chains were all obtained from the same sample, sequenced in a study of T cell responses to AZD1222 COVID-19 vaccine. TCRdb's table, derived via immunoSEQ multiplex PCR, lists solely in-frame clones and lacks some. The repertoire holds tens of thousands of clones, with about 81% as singletons. Specimen: peripheral blood, collected 28 days after the second AZD1222 dose. These receptors originate from an adult who received the AZD1222 COVID-19 vaccine.

The chain combines TRBV5-8 with TRBJ1-4; no clear D gene. CDR3 size: 17 residues. V lost 4 bases, J lost 3 bases, and 19 bases lay in between. Germline-derived CDR1 and CDR2 are SGHTS and YDEGEE. The CDR3 sequence is CASSPRGPRVANEKLFF. Here the CDR3 DNA reads TGTGCCAGCAGCCCTCGGGGTCCCCGGGTAGCTAATGAAAAACTGTTTTTT.

This clone turned up a few times. The rearrangement links TRBV25-1 to TRBJ2-3; D is unclear. The V and J ends lost 3 bases and 5 bases respectively, with 3 bases between them. The germline gives CDR1 MGHDK, CDR2 SYGVNS. The CDR3 is 11 amino acids. The CDR3 DNA reads TGTGCCAGCAGTGAGGGAGATACGCAGTATTTT. Amino acid sequence: CASSEGDTQYF.

This clone was picked up a small number of times. The chain uses TRBV6-5 and TRBJ2-4; maybe TRBD1 (5 bases). The CDR3 has 15 residues. Trimming took off 6 bases at V and 7 bases at J, with 19 bases between the two ends. Germline CDR1 is MNHEY and CDR2 is SVGAGI. This CDR3 reads CASSFGSDGANIQYF. The CDR3 bases are TGTGCCAGCAGCTTCGGATCGGATGGGGCGAACATTCAGTACTTC.

This clone was observed once. The chain combines TRBV19 with TRBJ2-7; D not certain. CDR3 length: 11 residues. CDR1 is LNHDA, CDR2 SQIVND, per germline (reference sequence). V was cut by 10 bases and J by 2 bases, with 9 bases left in between. CDR3 DNA: TGTGCCACCCAAGGTGCCTACGAGCAGTACTTC. Protein sequence: CATQGAYEQYF.

The rearrangement joins TRBV6-1 to TRBJ2-1; no clear D. CDR3 length: 14 residues. CDR1 is MNHNS and CDR2 is SASEGT in the germline V gene. V dropped 3 bases and J dropped 1 base, with 7 bases sitting between them. The CDR3 DNA sequence: TGTGCCAGCAGTGATTATGCGTCCTACAATGAGCAGTTCTTC. The encoded protein is CASSDYASYNEQFF.

This clone was seen a few times. The chain uses TRBV11-2 and TRBJ2-7; a possible D gene is TRBD2 (6 bases). The germline V and J ends were trimmed by 3 bases and 7 bases, with 13 bases remaining between them. The CDR3 totals 13 residues. Per germline, CDR1 SGHAT and CDR2 FQNNGV. CDR3 sequence reads: CASSLASALEQYF. The CDR3, as DNA: TGTGCCAGCAGCTTGGCTAGCGCCTTGGAGCAGTACTTC.

The chain is built from TRBV19 and TRBJ2-5; 11 bases agree with TRBD2. Germline assignment: CDR1 LNHDA and CDR2 SQIVND (reference sequence). The CDR3 is 16 amino acids. V gave up 5 bases and J gave up 2 bases; unmatched junction bases: 7. The CDR3 here is CASSFGLAGAQETQYF. The DNA for the CDR3 is TGTGCCAGTAGTTTCGGACTAGCGGGTGCACAAGAGACCCAGTACTTC.

The chain recombines TRBV15 with TRBJ2-7; D tentatively reads TRBD1 or TRBD2 (5 bases each). Germline V gene sequence: CDR1 LNHNV, CDR2 YYDKDF (reference sequence). The CDR3 contains 16 residues. V lost 1 base and J lost 4, with 17 bases in between. The CDR3 protein is CATSRAGTIREYEQYF. The CDR3 nucleotides read TGTGCCACCAGCAGAGCGGGGACCATTCGAGAGTACGAGCAGTACTTC.

The rearrangement uses TRBV28 and TRBJ2-1; 8 bases align to TRBD2. Unmatched junction bases numbered 20, after V lost 2 bases and J lost 2 bases. CDR1 and CDR2 from the germline V gene are MDHEN and SYDVKM. The CDR3 length is 21 residues. The CDR3 nucleotides read TGTGCCAGCAGTTTAGCCCCCTTTAGGGCGGGAGGAAGGGTCGCCTACAATGAGCAGTTCTTC. Translated: CASSLAPFRAGGRVAYNEQFF.

V is TRBV6-2 or TRBV6-3 and J is TRBJ2-7, with 8 positions matching TRBD1. V lost 5 bases and J lost 3; bases outside the gene matches: 6. The germline V gene has CDR1 MNHEY and CDR2 SVGEGT. CDR3 length: 14 amino acids. CDR3 DNA: TGTGCCAGCAGTGACCGGACAGGGCACTACGAGCAGTACTTC. Amino acid sequence: CASSDRTGHYEQYF.

The chain couples TRBV5-5 to TRBJ2-2, with TRBD1 identical over 8 bases. Germline assignment: CDR1 SGHKS and CDR2 YYEKEE (reference sequence). V shed 1 base and J 5 bases; nucleotides not matched to a gene: 10. The CDR3 has 17 amino acids. CDR3 region: CASSLLPGQDYTGELFF. The CDR3 nucleotides are TGTGCCAGCAGCTTGTTGCCGGGACAGGACTATACCGGGGAGCTGTTTTTT.

This chain links TRBV5-5 with TRBJ2-2, with D perhaps TRBD1 (6 bases). V was trimmed by 0 bases and J by 4 bases, leaving 13 bases between them. CDR1 SGHKS and CDR2 YYEKEE come from the germline V gene (reference sequence). This CDR3 comprises 16 residues. The CDR3: CASSLGGGKGTGELFF. CDR3 DNA: TGTGCCAGCAGCTTGGGAGGGGGTAAGGGCACCGGGGAGCTGTTTTTT.

The chain combines TRBV4-2 with TRBJ2-1; D uncertain. The germline CDR1 and CDR2 sequences are LGHNA and YNFKEQ. The CDR3 runs 16 residues. V lost 3 bases and J 1 base, leaving 13 bases between the germline ends. DNA of the CDR3: TGTGCCAGCAGCCAGCGGACGGACCTTTCCTACAATGAGCAGTTCTTC. This codes for CASSQRTDLSYNEQFF.

The CDR3: CASSLAGGLIETQYF. CDR3 in DNA: TGTGCCAGCAGCTTAGCGGGCGGCCTCATAGAGACCCAGTACTTC. This sequence joins TRBV7-2 and TRBJ2-5, with unresolved D. CDR3 size: 15 residues. CDR1 SGHTA and CDR2 FQGNSA come from the germline V gene. V dropped 0 bases and J dropped 4 bases, with 12 bases sitting between them.

The chain is built from TRBV30 and TRBJ2-5; 7 bases agree with TRBD2. This CDR3 is 15 amino acids long. With V trimmed by 0 bases and J by 5 bases, 9 bases remained unmatched. Germline V CDR1 and CDR2: GTSNPN, SVGIG (reference sequence). CDR3 nucleotides: TGTGCCTGGAGTGTAGTGGGAGGGCCGGGTGAGACCCAGTACTTC. Its translation is CAWSVVGGPGETQYF.

This clone was seen a few times. The chain combines TRBV4-3 with TRBJ1-4, with 7 bases that match TRBD1. There are 15 residues in the CDR3. Germline V lookup: CDR1 LGHNA, CDR2 YSLEER. V was clipped by 0 bases and J by 5 bases; unmatched bases: 3. The CDR3 region has the DNA TGCGCCAGCAGCCAAGAACAGGGGAGAAATGAAAAACTGTTTTTT. It codes for CASSQEQGRNEKLFF.

The genes are TRBV3-1 (or the pseudogene TRBV3-2) and TRBJ1-5; a weak D match, TRBD1 (5 bases). The CDR3 extends over 15 amino acids. Germline values: CDR1 LGHDT, CDR2 YNNKEL (reference sequence). Trimming shortened V by 0 bases and J by 3 bases, and 9 bases separated the two germline ends. In DNA form, the CDR3 reads TGTGCCAGCAGCCAAGATGCAGGGAACAATCAGCCCCAGCATTTT. Its translation is CASSQDAGNNQPQHF.

The table lists this clone with a few counts. The chain uses TRBV28 and TRBJ2-7; 11 bases fit TRBD2. V gave up 7 bases and J gave up 0 bases; unmatched junction bases: 14. The germline CDR1 and CDR2 sequences are MDHEN and SYDVKM. This CDR3 has 18 amino acids. CDR3 region: CASMSSGTSGSHSYEQYF. Here the CDR3 DNA reads TGTGCCAGCATGTCCTCCGGGACTAGCGGATCTCACTCCTACGAGCAGTACTTC.

This clone occurred a few times. CDR3 bases: TGTGCCAGCAGCTTAGGACAGGGTGCGGAAGAGACCCAGTACTTC. Translating gives CASSLGQGAEETQYF. The rearrangement uses TRBV7-6 and TRBJ2-5; 7 bases align to TRBD1. This CDR3 comprises 15 residues. Looked up from germline, CDR1 is SGHVS and CDR2 is FNYEAQ. The V segment lost 1 base and the J segment 3 bases; nucleotides outside the gene matches: 5.

J is TRBJ1-5 and V is TRBV5-1; 10 nucleotides match TRBD1. Looked up from germline, CDR1 is SGHRS and CDR2 is YFSETQ. This CDR3 has 16 amino acids. The ends lost 4 bases at V and 3 bases at J; junction bases unmatched: 7. CDR3 bases: TGCGCCAGCAGCCAAGCTGGGACAGGGGCCAATCAGCCCCAGCATTTT. It translates to CASSQAGTGANQPQHF.

The chain has TRBV5-1 and TRBJ2-1; tentatively, D is TRBD2 (5 bases). V lost 3 bases, J lost 9 bases, and 13 bases lay in between. Germline assignment: CDR1 SGHRS and CDR2 YFSETQ. There are 13 residues in the CDR3. The CDR3 nucleotides read TGCGCCAGCAGCTCCACGGTGGCGGGTGAGCAGTTCTTC. Its protein product is CASSSTVAGEQFF.

The chain has TRBV28 and TRBJ1-1, with D perhaps TRBD1 (5 bases). The ends were cut back, 5 bases at V and 0 bases at J, with 13 bases in the middle. This CDR3 spans 15 amino acids. Germline CDR1 reads MDHEN; CDR2 reads SYDVKM. The CDR3 nucleotides read TGTGCCAGCAGTCCCCCGGGACGGCTGAACACTGAAGCTTTCTTT. Translated: CASSPPGRLNTEAFF.

The chain links TRBV19 to TRBJ2-3, with 9 bases lining up with TRBD2. Germline V gives CDR1 LNHDA, CDR2 SQIVND (reference sequence). The CDR3 spans 21 residues. V trimming: 2 bases; J trimming: 6 bases; junction bases outside the gene matches: 24. CDR3 in DNA: TGTGCCAGTAGTATACGCGCTCCTCTCGCTCCGGCTAGCGGGATTGGGGATACGCAGTATTTT. Its protein product is CASSIRAPLAPASGIGDTQYF.